This T cell receptor (beta chain) was found in a study of T cell responses to AZD1222 COVID-19 vaccine. CDR1 is KGHSH, CDR2 LQKENI, per germline. The CDR3 covers 15 residues. Between the trimmed V and J ends, which lost 6 bases and 6 bases, there was a span of 18 bases. Method: immunoSEQ multiplex PCR; TCRdb's copy keeps in-frame clones and lacks some. Altogether over 100,000 clones are present, more than 75% being singletons, with the ten largest covering around 4.4%. This clonotype was sampled from an adult who received the AZD1222 COVID-19 vaccine. The V and J genes are TRBV18 and TRBJ2-1; D is perhaps TRBD1 (6 bases). This specimen was peripheral blood, taken 28 days after the second AZD1222 dose. This chain's CDR3 is CASSRTGGGINEQFF. In DNA, the CDR3 is TGTGCCAGCTCCCGTACCGGTGGGGGCATCAATGAGCAGTTCTTC. The full variable domain, in which reference TRBV18 and TRBJ2-1 provide the parts outside the CDR3, is NAGVMQNPRHLVRRRGQEARLRCSPMKGHSHVYWYRQLPEEGLKFMVYLQKENIIDESGMPKERFSAEFPKEGPSILRIQQVVRGDSAAYFCASSRTGGGINEQFFGPGTRLTVL.